Listed below are T cell receptor beta chains from one sample, sequenced in a study of control samples from healthy donors and cancer patients. Data came from immunoSEQ multiplex PCR; TCRdb stores just in-frame clones and leaves some out. The profile covers 160,000 or so clones, with about 93% appearing a single time and 0.68% taken by the ten largest. Sequencing used blood. These receptors were obtained from a woman in her 30s in good health. The CDR3 runs from the conserved cysteine through the conserved F or W. A D gene is named only where the DNA matches it firmly. Rows give clone size only sometimes, using once, few, many, or a class for an expanded clone.

V gene	D gene	J gene	clone size	CDR3 protein	CDR3 DNA
TRBV7-2	.	TRBJ2-5	.	CASSLVSGSGETQYF	TGTGCCAGCAGCTTAGTTTCCGGGTCGGGGGAGACCCAGTACTTC
TRBV9	.	TRBJ2-7	.	CASSRTGEFYEQYF	TGTGCCAGCAGTCGCACGGGAGAGTTCTACGAGCAGTACTTC
TRBV6-1	TRBD1	TRBJ2-2	.	CASSEVFGTGSGELFF	TGTGCCAGCAGTGAAGTATTTGGGACAGGGTCCGGGGAGCTGTTTTTT
TRBV28	.	TRBJ2-2	.	CASLASRNTGELFF	TGTGCCAGCCTAGCGTCCAGGAACACCGGGGAGCTGTTTTTT
TRBV10-3	.	TRBJ2-1	.	CAISAAWDTTSSYNEQFF	TGTGCCATCAGTGCCGCTTGGGACACCACCAGCTCCTACAATGAGCAGTTCTTC
TRBV5-6	.	TRBJ2-3	.	CASSLSASTDTQYF	TGTGCCAGCAGCCTCAGTGCTAGCACAGATACGCAGTATTTT
TRBV7-2	.	TRBJ1-2	.	CASSFGLGHYGYTF	TGTGCCAGCAGCTTCGGCCTCGGGCACTATGGCTACACCTTC
TRBV6-5	.	TRBJ1-4	.	CASSVGGLEEKLFF	TGTGCCAGCTCCGTCGGGGGGCTGGAGGAAAAACTGTTTTTT
TRBV12-3/TRBV12-4	.	TRBJ2-7	.	CASSPGVYEQYF	TGTGCCAGCAGCCCGGGGGTCTACGAGCAGTACTTC
TRBV24-1	.	TRBJ2-1	.	CATGGWRNNEQFF	TGTGCCACCGGGGGGTGGAGGAACAATGAGCAGTTCTTC
TRBV19	.	TRBJ1-5	.	CASSISRGLNQPQHF	TGTGCCAGTAGTATAAGTAGGGGCCTCAATCAGCCCCAGCATTTT
TRBV4-2	.	TRBJ2-1	.	CASSQDQIGEQFF	TGTGCCAGCAGCCAAGATCAAATTGGTGAGCAGTTCTTC
TRBV19	TRBD1	TRBJ2-3	.	CASSRDRAKDTQYF	TGTGCCAGTAGTAGGGACAGGGCCAAAGATACGCAGTATTTT
TRBV24-1	TRBD2	TRBJ2-1	.	CATSESRETDEQFF	TGTGCCACCAGTGAATCGCGGGAGACCGATGAGCAGTTCTTC
TRBV18	.	TRBJ2-2	once	CASSPRETGELFF	TGTGCCAGCTCACCAAGGGAGACCGGGGAGCTGTTTTTT
TRBV9	.	TRBJ2-1	.	CASSLSVSNEQFF	TGTGCCAGCAGCCTCTCGGTGTCCAATGAGCAGTTCTTC
TRBV14	.	TRBJ1-3	.	CASSQDLSSGNTIYF	TGTGCCAGCAGCCAAGATCTTAGCTCTGGAAACACCATATATTTT
TRBV11-1	TRBD1	TRBJ2-2	.	CASSTSGQGASGELFF	TGTGCCAGCAGCACCTCGGGACAGGGGGCCTCCGGGGAGCTGTTTTTT
TRBV30	TRBD2	TRBJ2-2	.	CAWRTGGTNTGELFF	TGTGCCTGGAGAACGGGAGGGACGAACACCGGGGAGCTGTTTTTT
TRBV18	.	TRBJ1-2	.	CASSPELNYGYTF	TGTGCCAGCTCACCTGAACTGAACTATGGCTACACCTTC
TRBV27	.	TRBJ2-7	.	CASSFVGEDEQYF	TGTGCCAGCAGTTTTGTTGGCGAGGACGAGCAGTACTTC
TRBV18	.	TRBJ2-2	once	CASSPQFQGPGGELFF	TGTGCCAGCTCACCCCAGTTTCAGGGGCCGGGCGGGGAGCTGTTTTTT
TRBV3-1/TRBV3-2	.	TRBJ2-7	.	CASSQAGTGRIEYF	TGTGCCAGCAGCCAAGCTGGCACGGGGAGAATTGAGTACTTC
TRBV2	.	TRBJ1-1	.	CASSDGVRTEAFF	TGTGCCAGCAGTGACGGGGTTCGAACTGAAGCTTTCTTT
TRBV28	.	TRBJ1-1	.	CASSEVPWVNTEAFF	TGTGCCAGCAGTGAGGTTCCCTGGGTGAACACTGAAGCTTTCTTT
TRBV14	.	TRBJ2-1	.	CASRKGNEQFF	TGTGCCAGCAGGAAGGGTAATGAGCAGTTCTTC
TRBV18	.	TRBJ2-7	.	CASSQTEPTEQYF	TGTGCCAGCTCACAAACGGAACCTACCGAGCAGTACTTC
TRBV11-2	.	TRBJ2-3	.	CASSFLDTQYF	TGTGCCAGCAGCTTTCTAGATACGCAGTATTTT
TRBV7-9	.	TRBJ1-1	.	CASRVLEAFF	TGTGCCAGCAGGGTCCTTGAAGCTTTCTTT
TRBV15	.	TRBJ1-3	.	CATSRSSSSGNTIYF	TGTGCCACCAGCAGATCCTCAAGCTCTGGAAACACCATATATTTT
TRBV5-1	.	TRBJ1-2	.	CASSLGHSYYGYTF	TGCGCCAGCAGCCTGGGACACTCGTACTATGGCTACACCTTC
TRBV7-9	.	TRBJ2-7	.	CASSLGTYEQYF	TGTGCCAGCAGCTTAGGTACCTACGAGCAGTACTTC
TRBV14	TRBD2	TRBJ2-1	.	CASSHLTSGTYNEQFF	TGTGCCAGCAGCCACTTGACTAGCGGGACCTACAATGAGCAGTTCTTC
TRBV7-6	.	TRBJ2-2	.	CASSLLGSNTGELFF	TGTGCCAGCAGCTTATTGGGCAGCAACACCGGGGAGCTGTTTTTT
TRBV5-1	.	TRBJ1-1	.	CASSLEPSWGTEAFF	TGCGCCAGCAGCTTGGAGCCCTCCTGGGGCACTGAAGCTTTCTTT
TRBV4-2	.	TRBJ2-3	.	CASSQARGTDTQYF	TGTGCCAGCAGCCAAGCTAGGGGCACAGATACGCAGTATTTT
TRBV28	.	TRBJ1-5	.	CASRGRGGQPQHF	TGTGCCAGCAGAGGTAGGGGCGGCCAGCCCCAGCATTTT
TRBV28	.	TRBJ2-3	.	CATTGTPRTDTQYF	TGTGCCACCACCGGGACTCCCCGCACAGATACGCAGTATTTT
TRBV2	TRBD2	TRBJ2-1	.	CASSDGTSSYNEQFF	TGTGCCAGCAGTGACGGGACTAGCTCTTACAATGAGCAGTTCTTC
TRBV4-2	.	TRBJ1-5	once	CASSQELLGSRQPQHF	TGTGCCAGCAGCCAAGAACTGTTGGGTAGCCGTCAGCCCCAGCATTTT
TRBV6-1	TRBD1	TRBJ1-3	.	CASSEGQGGNTIYF	TGTGCCAGCAGTGAAGGACAGGGTGGAAACACCATATATTTT
TRBV6-4	.	TRBJ1-1	medium-sized	CASSDGRDDSEAFF	TGTGCCAGCAGTGACGGCAGGGATGATTCTGAAGCTTTCTTT
TRBV5-6	.	TRBJ2-4	once	CASSDKAKNIQYF	TGTGCCAGCAGCGATAAAGCCAAAAACATTCAGTACTTC
TRBV6-2/TRBV6-3	TRBD2	TRBJ2-7	.	CASSYSLAGAPYEQYF	TGTGCCAGCAGTTACTCTCTAGCGGGAGCCCCCTACGAGCAGTACTTC
TRBV7-3	TRBD2	TRBJ2-3	.	CASSLLAGTDTQYF	TGTGCCAGCAGCCTACTAGCGGGAACGGATACGCAGTATTTT
TRBV3-1/TRBV3-2	.	TRBJ2-1	once	CASSQDQASASYNEQFF	TGTGCCAGCAGCCAAGATCAGGCTAGCGCATCCTACAATGAGCAGTTCTTC
TRBV21-1	.	TRBJ1-1	.	CASSKGGSGLTEAFF	TGTGCCAGCAGCAAAGGGGGCTCCGGACTCACTGAAGCTTTCTTT
TRBV7-8	TRBD2	TRBJ2-6	.	CASSSRLAGGSGANVLTF	TGTGCCAGCAGTTCACGACTAGCGGGTGGCTCTGGGGCCAACGTCCTGACTTTC
TRBV3-1/TRBV3-2	TRBD1	TRBJ2-2	few	CASSRSDRGGTGELFF	TGTGCCAGCAGCCGATCGGACAGGGGTGGGACCGGGGAGCTGTTTTTT
TRBV6-5	.	TRBJ2-2	.	CASSYSPGPSGELFF	TGTGCCAGCAGTTACTCGCCAGGCCCCAGTGGGGAGCTGTTTTTT
TRBV3-1/TRBV3-2	TRBD2	TRBJ2-3	.	CASSLRLTSGSADTQYF	TGTGCCAGCAGCCTACGCTTAACTAGCGGGAGCGCAGATACGCAGTATTTT
TRBV4-1	.	TRBJ2-7	.	CASSLRDSNYEQYF	TGCGCCAGCAGCCTTCGGGACTCCAACTACGAGCAGTACTTC
TRBV6-1	TRBD2	TRBJ2-1	.	CASSERWGSGISSYNEQFF	TGTGCCAGCAGTGAAAGGTGGGGTAGCGGGATTAGCTCCTACAATGAGCAGTTCTTC
TRBV28	TRBD2	TRBJ2-1	.	CASSAGLAREQFF	TGTGCCAGCAGTGCTGGACTAGCCCGTGAGCAGTTCTTC